This T cell receptor beta chain is from a study of PD-L1 blockade in urothelial cancer. Study information: Researchers found blood samples held a median of 141,255 T cells. Findings and limits, study-wide: Clones that were tumor-associated expanded more in the blood of durable-benefit patients at 3 weeks.

Turning to this clone: What it binds is not known.

From germline, CDR1 is MDHEN and CDR2 SYDVKM. This CDR3 is built from 14 residues. V was cut by 6 bases and J by 8 bases, with 17 bases left in between. Here immunoSEQ multiplex PCR was the method, and the copy in TCRdb shows in-frame clones only, minus some. The data contain around 100,000 clones, approximately 90% of them singletons. This sample's time point: peripheral blood 6 weeks after treatment start. The chain employs TRBV28 and TRBJ2-1; tentatively, D is TRBD2 (6 bases). The receptor was derived from a man between 60 and 75 years old with urothelial cancer. Here the sequenced sample was PBMCs, taken around atezolizumab (anti-PD-L1) treatment. The CDR3 loop is CASRGGTPHDEQFF. DNA of the CDR3: TGTGCCAGCAGGGGGGGAACGCCTCACGATGAGCAGTTCTTC.